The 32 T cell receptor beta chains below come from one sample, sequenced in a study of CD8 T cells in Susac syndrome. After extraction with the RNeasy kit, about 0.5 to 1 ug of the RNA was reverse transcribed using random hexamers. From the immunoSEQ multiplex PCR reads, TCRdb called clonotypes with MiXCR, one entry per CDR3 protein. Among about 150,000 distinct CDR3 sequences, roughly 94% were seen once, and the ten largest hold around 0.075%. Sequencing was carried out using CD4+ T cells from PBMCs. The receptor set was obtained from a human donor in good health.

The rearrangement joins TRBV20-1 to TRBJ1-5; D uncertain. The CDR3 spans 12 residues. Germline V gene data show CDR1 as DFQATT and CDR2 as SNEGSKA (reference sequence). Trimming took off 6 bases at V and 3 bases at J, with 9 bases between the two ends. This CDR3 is CSAGRLNQPQHF. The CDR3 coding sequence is TGCAGTGCGGGCAGGCTCAATCAGCCCCAGCATTTT.

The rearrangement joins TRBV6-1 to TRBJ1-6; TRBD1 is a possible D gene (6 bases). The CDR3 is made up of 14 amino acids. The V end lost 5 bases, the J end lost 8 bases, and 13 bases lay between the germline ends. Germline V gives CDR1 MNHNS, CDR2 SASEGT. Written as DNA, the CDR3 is TGTGCCAGCAGTAGGACAGATTACGATTCACCCCTCCACTTT. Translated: CASSRTDYDSPLHF.

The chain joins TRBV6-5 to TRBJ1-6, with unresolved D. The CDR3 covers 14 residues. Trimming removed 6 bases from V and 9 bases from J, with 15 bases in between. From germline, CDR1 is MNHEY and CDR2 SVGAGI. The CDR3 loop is CASSHRGQRSPLHF. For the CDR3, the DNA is TGTGCCAGCAGCCACCGAGGGCAGCGTTCACCCCTCCACTTT.

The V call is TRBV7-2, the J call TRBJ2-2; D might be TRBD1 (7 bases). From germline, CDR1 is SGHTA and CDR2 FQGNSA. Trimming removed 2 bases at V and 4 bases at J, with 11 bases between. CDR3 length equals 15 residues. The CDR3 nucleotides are TGTGCCAGCAGCTTATCCCAGGGGGGCACCGGGGAGCTGTTTTTT. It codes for CASSLSQGGTGELFF. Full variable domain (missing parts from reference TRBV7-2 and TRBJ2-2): GAGVSQSPSNKVTEKGKDVELRCDPISGHTALYWYRQSLGQGLEFLIYFQGNSAPDKSGLPSDRFSAERTGGSVSTLTIQRTQQEDSAVYLCASSLSQGGTGELFFGEGSRLTVL.

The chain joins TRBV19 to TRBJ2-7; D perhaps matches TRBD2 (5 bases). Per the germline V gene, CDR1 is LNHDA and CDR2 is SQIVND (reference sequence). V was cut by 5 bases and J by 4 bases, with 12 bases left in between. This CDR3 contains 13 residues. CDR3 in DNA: TGTGCCAGTAGTCCCGCGGGCCTATACGAGCAGTACTTC. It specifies CASSPAGLYEQYF.

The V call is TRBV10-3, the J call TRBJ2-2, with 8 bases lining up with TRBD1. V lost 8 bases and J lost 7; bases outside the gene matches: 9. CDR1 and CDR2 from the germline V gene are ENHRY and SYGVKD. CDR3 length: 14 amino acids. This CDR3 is CAIQPGTGVGELFF. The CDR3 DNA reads TGTGCCATCCAGCCCGGGACAGGAGTCGGGGAGCTGTTTTTT.

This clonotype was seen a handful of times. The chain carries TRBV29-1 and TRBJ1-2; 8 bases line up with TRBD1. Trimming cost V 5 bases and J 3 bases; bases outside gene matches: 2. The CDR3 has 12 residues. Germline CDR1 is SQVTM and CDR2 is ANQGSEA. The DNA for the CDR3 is TGCAGCGTTCAGGGGGCTGACTATGGCTACACCTTC. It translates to CSVQGADYGYTF.

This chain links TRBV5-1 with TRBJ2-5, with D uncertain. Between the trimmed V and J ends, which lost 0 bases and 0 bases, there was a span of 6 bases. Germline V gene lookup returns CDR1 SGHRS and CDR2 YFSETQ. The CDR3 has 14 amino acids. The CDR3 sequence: CASSLATNQETQYF. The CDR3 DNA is TGCGCCAGCAGCTTGGCGACCAACCAAGAGACCCAGTACTTC. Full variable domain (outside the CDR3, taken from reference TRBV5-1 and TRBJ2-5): KAGVTQTPRYLIKTRGQQVTLSCSPISGHRSVSWYQQTPGQGLQFLFEYFSETQRNKGNFPGRFSGRQFSNSRSEMNVSTLELGDSALYLCASSLATNQETQYFGPGTRLLVL.

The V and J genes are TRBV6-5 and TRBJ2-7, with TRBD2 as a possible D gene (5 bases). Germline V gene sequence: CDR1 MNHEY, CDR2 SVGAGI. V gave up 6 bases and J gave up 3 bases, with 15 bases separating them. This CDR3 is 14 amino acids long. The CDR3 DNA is TGTGCCAGCAGCCCGATTGTGGGAGTCTACGAGCAGTACTTC. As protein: CASSPIVGVYEQYF.

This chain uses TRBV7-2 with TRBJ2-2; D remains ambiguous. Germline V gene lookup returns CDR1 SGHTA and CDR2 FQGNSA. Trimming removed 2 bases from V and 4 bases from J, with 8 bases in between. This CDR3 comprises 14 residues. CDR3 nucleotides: TGTGCCAGCAGCTTATCAGGCCTCACCGGGGAGCTGTTTTTT. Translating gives CASSLSGLTGELFF. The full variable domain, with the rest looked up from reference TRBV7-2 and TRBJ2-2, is GAGVSQSPSNKVTEKGKDVELRCDPISGHTALYWYRQSLGQGLEFLIYFQGNSAPDKSGLPSDRFSAERTGGSVSTLTIQRTQQEDSAVYLCASSLSGLTGELFFGEGSRLTVL.

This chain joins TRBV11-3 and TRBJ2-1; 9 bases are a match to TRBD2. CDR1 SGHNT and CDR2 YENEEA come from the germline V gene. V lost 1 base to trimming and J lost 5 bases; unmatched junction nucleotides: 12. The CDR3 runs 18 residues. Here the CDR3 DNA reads TGTGCCAGCAGCTTAGCTTCCCCCCGCGGGGGGGTTCACAATGAGCAGTTCTTC. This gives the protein CASSLASPRGGVHNEQFF.

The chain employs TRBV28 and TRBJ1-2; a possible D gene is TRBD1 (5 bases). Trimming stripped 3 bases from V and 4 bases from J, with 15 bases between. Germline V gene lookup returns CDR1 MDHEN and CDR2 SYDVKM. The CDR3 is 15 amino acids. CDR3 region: CASSFGLTAFYGYTF. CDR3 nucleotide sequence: TGTGCCAGCAGTTTTGGGCTGACAGCGTTCTATGGCTACACCTTC.

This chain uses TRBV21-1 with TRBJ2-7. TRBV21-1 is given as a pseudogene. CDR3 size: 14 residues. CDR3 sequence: CASSKSATVFEQYF. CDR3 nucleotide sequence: TGTGCCAGCAGCAAATCCGCGACGGTGTTCGAGCAGTACTTC.

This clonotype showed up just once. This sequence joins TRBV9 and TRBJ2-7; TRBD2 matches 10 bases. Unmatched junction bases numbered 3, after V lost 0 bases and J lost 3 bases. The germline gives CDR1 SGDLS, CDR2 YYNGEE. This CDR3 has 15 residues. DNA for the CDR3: TGTGCCAGCAGCGTAGGGACTAGCGGAGACTACGAGCAGTACTTC. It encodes CASSVGTSGDYEQYF.

The CDR3 loop reads CAWSTGQGPITPQHF. The DNA for the CDR3 is TGTGCCTGGAGTACGGGACAGGGACCTATAACGCCCCAGCATTTT. This chain joins TRBV30 and TRBJ1-5; 9 bases map to TRBD1. Losses at the gene ends were 2 bases for V and 9 bases for J; bases not matched to a gene: 11. Germline V gene sequence: CDR1 GTSNPN, CDR2 SVGIG (reference sequence). The CDR3 is 15 amino acids.

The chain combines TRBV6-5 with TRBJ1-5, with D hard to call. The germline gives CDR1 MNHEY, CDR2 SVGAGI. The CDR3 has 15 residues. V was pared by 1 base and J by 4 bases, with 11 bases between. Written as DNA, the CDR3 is TGTGCCAGCAGTTACTATACGGGAGGGAATCAGCCCCAGCATTTT. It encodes CASSYYTGGNQPQHF.

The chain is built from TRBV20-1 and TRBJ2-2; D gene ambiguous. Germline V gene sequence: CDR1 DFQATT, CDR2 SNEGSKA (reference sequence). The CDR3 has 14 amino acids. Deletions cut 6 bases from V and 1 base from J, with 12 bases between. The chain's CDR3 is CSAGVRRNTGELFF. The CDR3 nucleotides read TGCAGTGCAGGAGTACGGAGGAACACCGGGGAGCTGTTTTTT.

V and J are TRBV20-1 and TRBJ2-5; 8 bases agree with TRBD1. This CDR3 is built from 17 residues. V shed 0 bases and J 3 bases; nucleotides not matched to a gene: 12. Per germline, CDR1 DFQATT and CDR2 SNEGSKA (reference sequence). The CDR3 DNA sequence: TGCAGTGCTAGAGATCGCCCAGGGGGCTATGGAAAAGAGACCCAGTACTTC. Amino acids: CSARDRPGGYGKETQYF.

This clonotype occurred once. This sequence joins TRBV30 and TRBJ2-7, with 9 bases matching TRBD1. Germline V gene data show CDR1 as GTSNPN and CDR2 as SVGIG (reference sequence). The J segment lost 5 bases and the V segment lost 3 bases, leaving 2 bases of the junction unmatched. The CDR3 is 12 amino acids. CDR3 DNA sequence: TGTGCCTGGAGGGGACAGGGAGACGAGCAGTACTTC. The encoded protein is CAWRGQGDEQYF.

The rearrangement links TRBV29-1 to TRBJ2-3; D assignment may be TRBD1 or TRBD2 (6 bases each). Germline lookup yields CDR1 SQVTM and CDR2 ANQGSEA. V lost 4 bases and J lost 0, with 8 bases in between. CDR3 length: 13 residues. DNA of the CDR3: TGCAGCGTTGTGGGGGGCAGCACAGATACGCAGTATTTT. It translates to CSVVGGSTDTQYF.

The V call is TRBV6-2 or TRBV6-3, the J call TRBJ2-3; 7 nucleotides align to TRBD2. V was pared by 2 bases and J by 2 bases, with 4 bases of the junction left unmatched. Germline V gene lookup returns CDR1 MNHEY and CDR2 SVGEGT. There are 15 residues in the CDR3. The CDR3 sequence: CASSYGTTDTDTQYF. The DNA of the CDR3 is TGTGCCAGCAGTTACGGGACTACCGACACAGATACGCAGTATTTT.

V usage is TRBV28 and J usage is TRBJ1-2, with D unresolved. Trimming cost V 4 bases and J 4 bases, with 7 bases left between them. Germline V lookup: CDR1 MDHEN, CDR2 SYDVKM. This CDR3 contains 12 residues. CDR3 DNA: TGTGCCAGCAGTTCTCCAACCTATGGCTACACCTTC. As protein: CASSSPTYGYTF.

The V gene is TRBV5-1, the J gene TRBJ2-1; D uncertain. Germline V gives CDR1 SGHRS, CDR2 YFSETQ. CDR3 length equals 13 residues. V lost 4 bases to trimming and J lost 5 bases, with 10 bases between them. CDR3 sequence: CASSLTRNNEQFF. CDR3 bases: TGCGCCAGCAGCCTGACTCGCAACAATGAGCAGTTCTTC.

The CDR3 coding sequence is TGCGCCAGCAGCTGGGGGGAAACTGAAGCTTTCTTT. This codes for CASSWGETEAFF. The chain has TRBV5-1 and TRBJ1-1; TRBD1 might be the D (5 bases). The CDR3 covers 12 residues. V was cut by 3 bases and J by 5 bases, with 8 bases left in between. Germline-derived CDR1 and CDR2 are SGHRS and YFSETQ.

CDR3 sequence (DNA): TGCAGTGCTTCAGGGACTAGCGGGGGAAATACGCAGTATTTT. Translating gives CSASGTSGGNTQYF. The chain employs TRBV20-1 and TRBJ2-3; 14 bases map to TRBD2. V shed 5 bases, J shed 7 bases, and the junction held 5 bases outside the gene matches. Per germline, CDR1 DFQATT and CDR2 SNEGSKA (reference sequence). The length of the CDR3 is 14 residues.

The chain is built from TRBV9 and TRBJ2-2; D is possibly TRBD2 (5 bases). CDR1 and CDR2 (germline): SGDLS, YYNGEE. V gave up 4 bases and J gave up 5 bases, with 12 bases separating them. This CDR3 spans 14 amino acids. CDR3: CASSIEGGTGELFF. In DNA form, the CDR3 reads TGTGCCAGCAGCATCGAGGGCGGAACCGGGGAGCTGTTTTTT.

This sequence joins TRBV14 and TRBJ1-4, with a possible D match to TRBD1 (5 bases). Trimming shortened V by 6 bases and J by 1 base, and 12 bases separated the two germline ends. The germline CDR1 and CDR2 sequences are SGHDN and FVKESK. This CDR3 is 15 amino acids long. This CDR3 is CASSRQRVTNEKLFF. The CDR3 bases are TGTGCCAGCAGTCGACAGAGGGTAACTAATGAAAAACTGTTTTTT.

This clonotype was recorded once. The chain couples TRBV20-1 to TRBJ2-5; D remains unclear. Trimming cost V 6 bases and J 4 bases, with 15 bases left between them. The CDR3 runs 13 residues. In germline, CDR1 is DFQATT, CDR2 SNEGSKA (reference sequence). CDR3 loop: CSATPWRGETQYF. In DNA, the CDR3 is TGCAGTGCCACGCCCTGGCGCGGAGAGACCCAGTACTTC.

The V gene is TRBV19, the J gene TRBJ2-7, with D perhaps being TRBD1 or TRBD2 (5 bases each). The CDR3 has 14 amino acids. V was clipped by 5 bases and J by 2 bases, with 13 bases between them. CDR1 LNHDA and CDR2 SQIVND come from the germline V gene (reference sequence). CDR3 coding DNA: TGTGCCAGTAGTCCGGGGCCCTGGGCCTACGAGCAGTACTTC. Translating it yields CASSPGPWAYEQYF.

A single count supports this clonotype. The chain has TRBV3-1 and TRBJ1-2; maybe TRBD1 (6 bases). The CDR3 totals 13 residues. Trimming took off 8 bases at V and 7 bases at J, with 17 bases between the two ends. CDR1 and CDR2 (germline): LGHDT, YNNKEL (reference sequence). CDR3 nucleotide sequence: TGTGCCAGCGGAAGACAGGCGGTAGTTGGCTACACCTTC. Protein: CASGRQAVVGYTF.

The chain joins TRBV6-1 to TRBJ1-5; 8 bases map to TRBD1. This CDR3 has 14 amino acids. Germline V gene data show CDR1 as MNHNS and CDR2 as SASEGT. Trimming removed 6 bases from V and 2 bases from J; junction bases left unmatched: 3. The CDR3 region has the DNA TGTGCCAGCAGACCGACAGGGGGCAATCAGCCCCAGCATTTT. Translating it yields CASRPTGGNQPQHF.

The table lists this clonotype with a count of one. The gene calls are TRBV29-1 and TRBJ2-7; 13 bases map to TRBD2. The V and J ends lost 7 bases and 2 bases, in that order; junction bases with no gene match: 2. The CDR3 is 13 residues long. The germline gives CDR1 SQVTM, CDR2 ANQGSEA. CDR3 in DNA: TGCAGCGAGGGACTAGCGGGAACCTACGAGCAGTACTTC. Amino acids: CSEGLAGTYEQYF.